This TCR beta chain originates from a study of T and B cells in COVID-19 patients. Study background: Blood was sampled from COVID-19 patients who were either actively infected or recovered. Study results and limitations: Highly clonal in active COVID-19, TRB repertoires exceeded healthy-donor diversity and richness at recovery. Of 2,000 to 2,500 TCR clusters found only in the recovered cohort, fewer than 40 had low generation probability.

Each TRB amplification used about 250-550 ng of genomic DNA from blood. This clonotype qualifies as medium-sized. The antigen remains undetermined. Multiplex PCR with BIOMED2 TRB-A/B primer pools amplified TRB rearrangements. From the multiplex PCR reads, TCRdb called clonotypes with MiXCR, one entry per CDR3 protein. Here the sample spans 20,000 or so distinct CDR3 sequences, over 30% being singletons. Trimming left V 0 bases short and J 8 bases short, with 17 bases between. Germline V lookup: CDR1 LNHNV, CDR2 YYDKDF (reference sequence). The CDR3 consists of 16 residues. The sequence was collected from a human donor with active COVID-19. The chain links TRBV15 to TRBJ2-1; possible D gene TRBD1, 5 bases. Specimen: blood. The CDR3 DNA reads TGTGCCACCAGCAGAGATATCCCCCAGGGAAGACATGAGCAGTTCTTC. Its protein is CATSRDIPQGRHEQFF. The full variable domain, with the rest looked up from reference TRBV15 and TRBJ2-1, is DAMVIQNPRYQVTQFGKPVTLSCSQTLNHNVMYWYQQKSSQAPKLLFHYYDKDFNNEADTPDNFQSRRPNTSFCFLDIRSPGLGDTAMYLCATSRDIPQGRHEQFFGPGTRLTVL.